This TCR beta chain was recorded in a study of OX40 agonist ivuxolimab in advanced cancers. Profiling relied on immunoSEQ multiplex PCR, and the TCRdb table lists in-frame clones only, not all of them. Here the sample spans approximately 87,000 clones, 88% being singletons. CDR3 length: 11 amino acids. CDR1 SNHLY and CDR2 FYNNEI come from the germline V gene. V lost 5 bases to trimming and J lost 5 bases, with 6 bases between them. The chain combines TRBV2 with TRBJ2-5; D unresolved. This sequence originates from an adult with an advanced solid tumor such as melanoma, head and neck, liver or kidney cancer. The sample was CD4+ or CD8+ T cells sorted from blood, taken in a trial of the OX40 agonist ivuxolimab. CDR3 region: CASSLQETQYF. The CDR3 coding sequence is TGTGCCAGCAGTTTACAGGAGACCCAGTACTTC.